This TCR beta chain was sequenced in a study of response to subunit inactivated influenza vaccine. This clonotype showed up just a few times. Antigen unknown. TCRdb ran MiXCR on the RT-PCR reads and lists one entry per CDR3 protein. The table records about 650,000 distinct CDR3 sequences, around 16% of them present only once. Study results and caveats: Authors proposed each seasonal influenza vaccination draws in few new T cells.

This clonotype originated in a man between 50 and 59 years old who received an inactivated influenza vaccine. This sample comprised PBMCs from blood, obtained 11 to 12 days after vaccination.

CDR3 region: CASSFWTSGNEQFF. DNA of the CDR3: TGTGCCAGCAGCTTTTGGACTAGCGGCAATGAGCAGTTCTTC. The rearrangement uses TRBV7-9 and TRBJ2-1, with 10 bases fitting TRBD2. This CDR3 is built from 14 residues. Germline trimming cut 3 bases from V and 6 bases from J; bases unmatched to any gene: 2. CDR1 is SEHNR, CDR2 FQNEAQ, per germline (reference sequence).